The clone carrying this TCR beta chain is a singleton in its sample. This sample is drawn from a study of T cell changes during pregnancy in multiple sclerosis. The length of the CDR3 is 15 residues. Trimming cost V 5 bases and J 0 bases, with 11 bases left between them. The germline V gene has CDR1 LNHDA and CDR2 SQIVND (reference sequence). Assay used: immunoSEQ multiplex PCR; TCRdb lists only in-frame clones, some missing. Found here are almost 95,000 clones, more than 90% of them singletons; the top ten hold over 1.5%. This receptor was obtained from a female donor with multiple sclerosis, enrolled in a pregnancy study. The rearrangement joins TRBV19 to TRBJ2-1; D is possibly TRBD2 (6 bases). Specimen: peripheral blood, collected in the first trimester of pregnancy. The CDR3 is CASSVKRASYNEQFF. CDR3 in DNA: TGTGCCAGTAGTGTGAAGCGGGCCTCCTACAATGAGCAGTTCTTC. The whole variable domain, remainder taken from reference TRBV19 and TRBJ2-1, is DGGITQSPKYLFRKEGQNVTLSCEQNLNHDAMYWYRQDPGQGLRLIYYSQIVNDFQKGDIAEGYSVSREKKESFPLTVTSAQKNPTAFYLCASSVKRASYNEQFFGPGTRLTVL.